The T cell receptor beta chain described here comes from a study of vaccination effects on CD4 cells after COVID-19. Whole-study results and caveats: No early post-infection timepoints were available in the study, which also included few convalescent patients. By a late point after vaccination, infection- and vaccine-induced clones had shrunk markedly through clonal contraction. Convalescent post-vaccine spike-reactive clones were mostly newly vaccine-induced.

Produced via immunoSEQ multiplex PCR; TCRdb's table is partial and in-frame only. In the table there are some 40,000 clones, approximately 82% of which are singletons. This clone was detected only a few times. The antigen remains unidentified. V lost 8 bases, J lost 2 bases, and 10 bases lay in between. CDR1 and CDR2 from the germline V gene are ENHRY and SYGVKD. This CDR3 region has 12 residues. Culturing for around ten days preceded CD4+ T cell isolation. Convalescent patients had PCR-confirmed SARS-CoV-2 infection between March and December 2020. Participants each got two BNT162b2 or mRNA-1273 vaccine doses.

The sequences come from CD4+ T cells from PBMCs cultured without peptide, collected after COVID-19 vaccination. The sequence derives from a human donor who had a prior SARS-CoV-2 infection. The V and J genes are TRBV10-3 and TRBJ2-7; possible D gene TRBD2, 6 bases. CDR3 sequence: CAIGPGAYEQYF. The CDR3 region has the DNA TGTGCCATCGGTCCGGGAGCCTACGAGCAGTACTTC.